Shown below are 8 T cell receptor beta chains from a single sample sequenced in a study of cytomegalovirus exposure and HLA in healthy donors. The PCR contained 60 Vbeta and 13 Jbeta primers. Assay used: immunoSEQ multiplex PCR; TCRdb lists only in-frame clones, some missing. Found here are about 260,000 clones, 84% of them singletons; the top ten hold roughly 2%. Material for sequencing was PBMCs. The receptors come from a woman aged 40-49 years in good health and CMV-seropositive.

CDR3 region: CSAPFQEEQFF. CDR3 sequence (DNA): TGCAGTGCACCTTTCCAGGAAGAGCAGTTCTTC. The chain has TRBV20-1 and TRBJ2-1; D gene ambiguous. Germline loops: CDR1 DFQATT, CDR2 SNEGSKA (reference sequence). The V and J ends lost 6 bases and 10 bases respectively, with 13 bases between them. CDR3 length: 11 amino acids.

The chain employs TRBV28 and TRBJ2-5; TRBD1 matches 9 bases. Germline CDR1 and CDR2: MDHEN and SYDVKM. The J segment lost 5 bases and the V segment lost 6 bases, leaving 10 bases of the junction unmatched. The length of the CDR3 is 15 residues. The CDR3 nucleotides are TGTGCCAGCAGACTAATGGGGACAGGGAGGGAGACCCAGTACTTC. Protein sequence: CASRLMGTGRETQYF.

This clone came up once. V usage is TRBV5-4 and J usage is TRBJ1-4; TRBD1 matches at 7 bases. This CDR3 has 13 amino acids. Germline CDR1 reads SGHNT; CDR2 reads YYREEE (reference sequence). V gave up 3 bases and J gave up 7 bases; unmatched junction bases: 3. The DNA of the CDR3 is TGTGCCAGCAGCTCCGGACAGGCTGAAAAACTGTTTTTT. This codes for CASSSGQAEKLFF.

CDR3 amino acids: CASSQEWEASYNEQFF. The CDR3 DNA is TGTGCCAGCAGCCAAGAATGGGAGGCTTCCTACAATGAGCAGTTCTTC. This chain connects TRBV4-2 to TRBJ2-1, with D possibly TRBD2 on 6 matching bases. This CDR3 contains 16 residues. Germline CDR1 reads LGHNA; CDR2 reads YNFKEQ. Deletions cut 0 bases from V and 1 base from J, with 10 bases between.

The chain couples TRBV18 to TRBJ2-5, with TRBD2 identical over 7 bases. With 5 bases clipped from V and 2 bases from J, the junction kept 5 bases outside the gene matches. Germline values: CDR1 KGHSH, CDR2 LQKENI. This CDR3 is 14 amino acids long. In DNA form, the CDR3 reads TGTGCCAGCTCATCGGGACTAACACAAGAGACCCAGTACTTC. It specifies CASSSGLTQETQYF. Full variable domain (outside the CDR3, taken from reference TRBV18 and TRBJ2-5): NAGVMQNPRHLVRRRGQEARLRCSPMKGHSHVYWYRQLPEEGLKFMVYLQKENIIDESGMPKERFSAEFPKEGPSILRIQQVVRGDSAAYFCASSSGLTQETQYFGPGTRLLVL.

This clone was recorded once. V and J are TRBV11-3 and TRBJ2-5, with 11 bases identical to TRBD1. Germline CDR1 reads SGHNT; CDR2 reads YENEEA. The CDR3 runs to 15 residues. V lost 5 bases, J lost 1 base, and 3 bases stayed unmatched. CDR3 DNA sequence: TGTGCCAGCAGCCACGGGACAGGGGGCCAAGAGACCCAGTACTTC. Translating it yields CASSHGTGGQETQYF. Complete variable domain (other parts from reference TRBV11-3 and TRBJ2-5): EAGVVQSPRYKIIEKKQPVAFWCNPISGHNTLYWYLQNLGQGPELLIRYENEEAVDDSQLPKDRFSAERLKGVDSTLKIQPAELGDSAVYLCASSHGTGGQETQYFGPGTRLLVL.

The count of this clone is one. The genes are TRBV11-3 and TRBJ1-1, with 9 bases lining up with TRBD1. V was clipped by 4 bases and J by 8 bases; unmatched bases: 5. This CDR3 region has 13 residues. CDR1 is SGHNT, CDR2 YENEEA, per germline. In DNA, the CDR3 is TGTGCCAGCAGCTCCCGGACAGGGGCCGAAGCTTTCTTT. This codes for CASSSRTGAEAFF.

The V and J genes are TRBV6-5 and TRBJ1-1, with TRBD1 matching 7 bases. The J segment lost 0 bases and the V segment lost 8 bases, leaving 6 bases of the junction unmatched. Per the germline V gene, CDR1 is MNHEY and CDR2 is SVGAGI. The CDR3 has 14 residues. CDR3 sequence (DNA): TGTGCCAGCGTAGACAGGGCAATGAACACTGAAGCTTTCTTT. Its protein is CASVDRAMNTEAFF.